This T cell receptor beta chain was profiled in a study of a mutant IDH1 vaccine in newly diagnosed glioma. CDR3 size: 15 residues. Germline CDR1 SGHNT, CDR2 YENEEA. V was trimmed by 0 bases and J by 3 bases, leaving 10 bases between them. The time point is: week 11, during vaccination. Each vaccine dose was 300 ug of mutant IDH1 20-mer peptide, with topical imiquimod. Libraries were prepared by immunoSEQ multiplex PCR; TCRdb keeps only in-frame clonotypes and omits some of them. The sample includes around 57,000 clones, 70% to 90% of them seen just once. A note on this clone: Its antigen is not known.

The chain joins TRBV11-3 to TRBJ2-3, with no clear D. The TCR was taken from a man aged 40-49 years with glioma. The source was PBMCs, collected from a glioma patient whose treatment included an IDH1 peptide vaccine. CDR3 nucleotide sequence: TGTGCCAGCAGCTTAGAAGGGAAAGAAACAGATACGCAGTATTTT. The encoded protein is CASSLEGKETDTQYF.